The entry that follows covers one TCR beta chain sequence. Other DNA sequences of this sample code for an identical CDR3. Germline CDR1 MDHEN, CDR2 SYDVKM. The junction had 9 bases not matched to a gene; V was cut back by 6 bases and J by 5 bases. The CDR3 sequence is 14 residues long. This sample is part of a study of control samples from healthy donors and cancer patients. Clones were sequenced by immunoSEQ multiplex PCR, and TCRdb holds only the in-frame ones, with some missing. The table shows some 200,000 clones, with over 90% occurring only once. This TCR was recovered from a man between 45 and 60 years old in good health. Sequencing was carried out using blood. V and J are TRBV28 and TRBJ1-1; 7 bases agree with TRBD1. CDR3 amino acids: CASREQGVRTEAFF. The CDR3 nucleotides read TGTGCCAGCAGAGAGCAGGGGGTGCGAACTGAAGCTTTCTTT.